The T cell receptor (beta chain) described here comes from a study of blood T cell repertoires in COVID-19. Looking at the study overall: PBMCs, B-cell-depleted T cells, or T cells were the source of the cDNA or gDNA that made up the material.

In the original analysis: Using reference gene primer amplification, nucleated cell counts were estimated. Repertoires were generated with immunoSEQ multiplex PCR, while TCRdb's copy carries only in-frame clones and drops some. V and J calls and clone size are those listed in that table; D and trimming were worked out from the DNA. The repertoire includes 70,000 to 90,000 clones, approximately 86% of them detected once, and over 6% sits in the top ten. Germline CDR1 reads LNHDA; CDR2 reads SQIVND (reference sequence). V lost 5 bases, J lost 4 bases, and 9 bases stayed unmatched. The CDR3 covers 18 residues.

The receptor was derived from a man of 80 years or more with COVID-19, enrolled during active disease. The chain employs TRBV19 and TRBJ2-1; the match to TRBD2 covers 15 bases. The sample was peripheral blood. The CDR3 DNA reads TGTGCCAGTAGTCCAGGGGGACTAGCGGGGGGACCGTACAATGAGCAGTTCTTC. Its protein product is CASSPGGLAGGPYNEQFF.